This T cell receptor (beta chain) was observed in a study of shared clonotypes between healthy human individuals. The repertoire was sequenced with immunoSEQ multiplex PCR; TCRdb's copy has only in-frame clones and lacks some. The table has about 2.3 million clones, more than 80% seen once; the top ten hold 0.3% to 0.4%. CDR3 length: 15 amino acids. Germline values: CDR1 SGHAT, CDR2 FQNNGV. V dropped 0 bases and J dropped 5; count of bases not matched to a gene: 6. The V call is TRBV11-2, the J call TRBJ1-2, with 7 bases that match TRBD1. Sequenced material: naive CD4+ T cells from PBMCs. Subset of the sample: CD45RA+ positively selected. This sequence originates from a man aged 18 to 30 in good health. Some clones in this sample may be carry-over from other donors' samples. The CDR3 DNA reads as TGTGCCAGCAGCTTAGATGGAGGGGGCGGTTATGGCTACACCTTC. Amino acid sequence: CASSLDGGGGYGYTF. The complete variable domain, with remaining parts taken from reference TRBV11-2 and TRBJ1-2, reads EAGVAQSPRYKIIEKRQSVAFWCNPISGHATLYWYQQILGQGPKLLIQFQNNGVVDDSQLPKDRFSAERLKGVDSTLKIQPAKLEDSAVYLCASSLDGGGGYGYTFGSGTRLTVV.